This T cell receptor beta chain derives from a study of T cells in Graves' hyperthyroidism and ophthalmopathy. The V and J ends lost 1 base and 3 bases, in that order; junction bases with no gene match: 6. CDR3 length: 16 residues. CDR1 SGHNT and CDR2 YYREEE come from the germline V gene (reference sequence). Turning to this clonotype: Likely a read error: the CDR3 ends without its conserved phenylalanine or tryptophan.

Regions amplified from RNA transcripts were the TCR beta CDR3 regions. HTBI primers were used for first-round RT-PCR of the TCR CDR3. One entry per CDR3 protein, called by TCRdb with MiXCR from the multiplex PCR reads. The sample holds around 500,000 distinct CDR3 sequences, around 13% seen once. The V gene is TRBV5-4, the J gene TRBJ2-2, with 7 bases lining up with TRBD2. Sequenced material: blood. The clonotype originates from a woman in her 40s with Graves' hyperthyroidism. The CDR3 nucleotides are TGTGCCAGCAGCTTGCCTTCTAGCGGTGACACCGGGGAGCTGTTTTTA. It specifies CASSLPSSGDTGELFL.